Listed here are 5 T cell receptor beta chains from one sample, sequenced in a study of Ad26.COV2.S vaccination and SARS-CoV-2 variants. Generated by immunoSEQ multiplex PCR, the TCRdb table keeps only in-frame clones and is missing some. The sample lists approximately 480,000 clones; around nine tenths were seen once. Treatment described: over 15 received Ad26.COV2.S at low or high dose, single or two shots; roughly 5 received placebo; per-sample allocation not given. The study sampled participants on day 63 after the first vaccine or placebo injection. The sample consisted of peripheral blood, taken in a trial of Ad26.COV2.S vaccine versus placebo. Every receptor here comes from a person aged 18-65 years who received the Ad26.COV2.S COVID-19 vaccine or a placebo.

The chain joins TRBV12-3 or TRBV12-4 to TRBJ2-3; D not certain. With 4 bases removed from V and 6 bases from J, the gap between germline ends came to 8 bases. CDR3 length equals 12 residues. The CDR3 nucleotides are TGTGCCAGCAGTTACGGAACTGATACGCAGTATTTT. This sequence encodes CASSYGTDTQYF.

This chain connects TRBV11-2 to TRBJ2-3; 7 bases map to TRBD2. With V trimmed by 4 bases and J by 4 bases, 11 bases remained unmatched. This CDR3 is built from 16 residues. CDR1 is SGHAT, CDR2 FQNNGV, per germline. The CDR3 loop is CASSSEREPPADTQYF. CDR3 DNA: TGTGCCAGCAGCTCCGAGCGGGAACCCCCGGCAGATACGCAGTATTTT.

This sequence joins TRBV28 and TRBJ2-7; D remains unclear. Trimming removed 6 bases from V and 2 bases from J, with 5 bases in between. Germline V gene lookup returns CDR1 MDHEN and CDR2 SYDVKM. The CDR3 covers 11 residues. The CDR3 bases are TGTGCCAGCAGCGTGGCCTACGAGCAGTACTTC. It specifies CASSVAYEQYF.

The V gene is TRBV2, the J gene TRBJ2-1; a possible D gene is TRBD1 (6 bases). Germline V gene data show CDR1 as SNHLY and CDR2 as FYNNEI. The V end lost 6 bases, the J end lost 0 bases, and 12 bases lay between the germline ends. The CDR3 has 15 amino acids. The CDR3 region is CASRSGTNSYNEQFF. The CDR3 nucleotides read TGTGCCAGCAGATCCGGGACAAACTCCTACAATGAGCAGTTCTTC.

The J gene is TRBJ2-4, the V gene TRBV6-5, with a possible D match to TRBD2 (5 bases). Germline CDR1 MNHEY, CDR2 SVGAGI. Trimming cost V 7 bases and J 8 bases, with 15 bases left between them. This CDR3 is 13 amino acids long. The CDR3 DNA follows: TGTGCCAGCACCACACTAGGGAGCGACATTCAGTACTTC. Protein sequence: CASTTLGSDIQYF.